A single sample gave rise to the 12 T cell receptor beta chains below, sequenced in a study of T cells in tuberculosis. The protocol was immunoSEQ multiplex PCR, while the TCRdb copy is restricted to in-frame clones and leaves out a portion. Of around 30,000 clones in the sample, roughly 93% were seen once. Time point reported: new active TB diagnosis, blood taken before or within 7 days of starting treatment. Specimen: PBMCs, collected at tuberculosis diagnosis. The receptors derive from an adult with tuberculosis.

This clone was detected only once. This chain links TRBV28 with TRBJ1-5; 11 positions match TRBD1. CDR1 is MDHEN, CDR2 SYDVKM, per germline. The CDR3 consists of 14 residues. The V and J ends lost 6 bases and 7 bases, in that order; junction bases with no gene match: 5. The CDR3 region is CASRSGQGGQPQHF. The CDR3 DNA reads as TGTGCCAGCAGGTCGGGACAGGGGGGCCAGCCCCAGCATTTT.

The chain recombines TRBV27 with TRBJ1-2; D may be TRBD1 (5 bases). Germline CDR1 reads MNHEY; CDR2 reads SMNVEV (reference sequence). The CDR3 contains 12 residues. The V end was cut by 6 bases, the J end by 7 bases, with 12 bases between. In DNA, the CDR3 is TGTGCCAGCAGCCCGACAGAAGGTGGCTACACCTTC. Amino acids: CASSPTEGGYTF.

The rearrangement links TRBV6-4 to TRBJ2-2, with 11 bases fitting TRBD1. This CDR3 region has 14 residues. Germline CDR1 MRHNA, CDR2 SNTAGT. V was pared by 6 bases and J by 7 bases, with 4 bases of the junction left unmatched. The CDR3 region is CASRGTGGIGELFF. CDR3 DNA: TGTGCCAGCAGAGGGACAGGGGGAATCGGGGAGCTGTTTTTT.

CDR3 loop: CASSLVGDRGRIRGTGELFF. DNA of the CDR3: TGTGCCAGCAGCCTAGTAGGTGACAGGGGTCGGATTCGTGGCACCGGGGAGCTGTTTTTT. J is TRBJ2-2 and V is TRBV28, with 8 nucleotides matching TRBD1. The CDR3 consists of 20 residues. Germline CDR1 is MDHEN and CDR2 is SYDVKM. V gave up 6 bases and J gave up 4 bases; unmatched junction bases: 22.

The chain is built from TRBV25-1 and TRBJ1-6, with D perhaps TRBD1 (5 bases). This CDR3 is 14 amino acids long. Germline-derived CDR1 and CDR2 are MGHDK and SYGVNS. V shed 3 bases and J shed 9 bases, with 12 bases lying between them. DNA for the CDR3: TGTGCCAGCAGTGAGAGGAGGGGTGGTTCACCCCTCCACTTT. The encoded protein is CASSERRGGSPLHF.

This clone was observed a single time. The chain combines TRBV6-6 with TRBJ2-1; 7 bases agree with TRBD2. The CDR3 is 14 amino acids. V lost 3 bases and J lost 7; bases outside the gene matches: 6. Per germline, CDR1 MNHNY and CDR2 SVGAGI (reference sequence). The CDR3 DNA reads TGTGCCAGCAGTTATGGCGGGAGAACAAATGAGCAGTTCTTC. This sequence encodes CASSYGGRTNEQFF.

This chain connects TRBV6-1 to TRBJ2-2; D possibly corresponds to TRBD1 (6 bases). This CDR3 comprises 13 residues. Germline V gene lookup returns CDR1 MNHNS and CDR2 SASEGT. V lost 8 bases to trimming and J lost 5 bases, with 12 bases between them. DNA for the CDR3: TGTGCCAGCTCGCAGGGGCGGACCGGGGAGCTGTTTTTT. Protein product: CASSQGRTGELFF.

The chain is built from TRBV28 and TRBJ1-2, with D unresolved. From germline, CDR1 is MDHEN and CDR2 SYDVKM. This CDR3 region has 13 residues. V lost 3 bases to trimming and J lost 5 bases, with 10 bases between them. This chain's CDR3 is CASSFPQAYGYTF. CDR3 nucleotide sequence: TGTGCCAGCAGTTTCCCCCAGGCGTATGGCTACACCTTC.

The J gene is TRBJ2-7, the V gene TRBV30; tentatively, D is TRBD1 (5 bases). V was clipped by 0 bases and J by 9 bases, with 9 bases between them. CDR3 length equals 11 residues. The germline CDR1 and CDR2 sequences are GTSNPN and SVGIG (reference sequence). The CDR3 coding sequence is TGTGCCTGGAGTGTACAGGTGGGGCAGTACTTC. Its protein product is CAWSVQVGQYF.

V is TRBV6-4 and J is TRBJ2-3; 9 bases are shared with TRBD2. Germline V CDR1 and CDR2: MRHNA, SNTAGT. The CDR3 extends over 14 amino acids. J lost 6 bases, V lost 5 bases, and 6 bases had no gene match. DNA of the CDR3: TGTGCCAGCAGTTTGCGGGGGGGCGTCGATACGCAGTATTTT. This codes for CASSLRGGVDTQYF.

This clone has a single count. The CDR3 sequence: CASSDSRLADPTDTQYF. The CDR3 DNA reads TGTGCCAGCAGTGACTCGAGACTAGCGGACCCCACAGATACGCAGTATTTT. The chain is built from TRBV6-4 and TRBJ2-3, with 9 bases matching TRBD2. The V and J ends lost 0 bases and 2 bases, in that order; junction bases with no gene match: 6. Germline CDR1 reads MRHNA; CDR2 reads SNTAGT. The CDR3 consists of 17 residues.

V is TRBV7-8 and J is TRBJ1-1; 7 bases agree with TRBD1. The junction had 9 bases not matched to a gene; V was cut back by 5 bases and J by 0 bases. Germline CDR1 SGHVS, CDR2 FQNEAQ. This CDR3 has 16 residues. The CDR3 is CASSLARGQMNTEAFF. The CDR3 coding sequence is TGTGCCAGCAGCCTCGCGAGGGGACAGATGAACACTGAAGCTTTCTTT.